These 6 T cell receptor beta chains were sequenced from one sample in a study of low-dose radiotherapy and immunotherapy resistance in tumors. Time point of the sample: after trial treatment. Treatment defined: LDRT plus nivolumab, ipilimumab, low-dose cyclophosphamide and aspirin (RACIN trial). Primers targeting TRAV and TRBV primed first-strand cDNA, covering alpha and beta chains. TCRs were amplified for 15 to 25 PCR cycles with a constant-region primer and V-primer adapter. TCRdb processed the reads anew with MiXCR; each CDR3 protein has one entry. The repertoire includes around 60,000 distinct CDR3 sequences, about 23% of them detected once, and 6.7% sits in the top ten. The sample consisted of PBMCs, taken after low-dose radiotherapy plus immunotherapy. These receptors came from a male donor with prostate cancer.

Concerning this clonotype: A read error is likely here: a far larger clone is one base away. The chain joins TRBV28 to TRBJ2-1, with D maybe TRBD1 (6 bases). This CDR3 contains 18 residues. Deletions cut 3 bases from V and 10 bases from J, with 28 bases between. Germline CDR1 reads MDHEN; CDR2 reads SYDVKM. The CDR3 protein is CASSLFGWGQGHFFEQFF. The CDR3 DNA reads TGTGCCAGCAGTTTGTTCGGGTGGGGCCAGGGGCATTTCTTCGAGCAGTTCTTC. The full variable domain, rest sourced from reference TRBV28 and TRBJ2-1, is DVKVTQSSRYLVKRTGEKVFLECVQDMDHENMFWYRQDPGLGLRLIYFSYDVKMKEKGDIPEGYSVSREKKERFSLILESASTNQTSMYLCASSLFGWGQGHFFEQFFGPGTRLTVL.

This clonotype was recorded at least ten times. The V and J genes are TRBV4-3 and TRBJ1-2, with D hard to call. Germline-derived CDR1 and CDR2 are LGHNA and YSLEER. CDR3 length: 16 residues. The ends were cut back, 4 bases at V and 0 bases at J, with 15 bases in the middle. The CDR3 DNA sequence: TGCGCCAGCAGCCCTTCCGAGGGCCAAACTAACTATGGCTACACCTTC. It encodes CASSPSEGQTNYGYTF.

This clonotype showed up many times. V gene TRBV6-2 or TRBV6-3 combines with J gene TRBJ2-3; 10 positions match TRBD2. V lost 5 bases to trimming and J lost 2 bases; unmatched junction nucleotides: 7. The CDR3 loop spans 16 amino acids. Per germline, CDR1 MNHEY and CDR2 SVGEGT. CDR3 amino acids: CASSKWTSGYTDTQYF. CDR3 coding DNA: TGTGCCAGCAGTAAATGGACTAGCGGTTACACAGATACGCAGTATTTT.

In this sample, this clonotype turned up many times. The CDR3 bases are TGCAGTGCTAGAGGGCCGATACTTGAAGCTTTCTTT. As protein: CSARGPILEAFF. J is TRBJ1-1 and V is TRBV20-1; D ambiguous. The CDR3 totals 12 residues. V was shortened by 1 base and J by 7 bases, with 10 bases between the two germline ends. CDR1 and CDR2 from the germline V gene are DFQATT and SNEGSKA (reference sequence).

As to this clonotype: A far larger clone lies a single base away; this is likely a read error. The genes are TRBV26 and TRBJ2-4. TRBV26 is noted as a pseudogene. CDR3 length: 11 residues. The CDR3 bases are TGTGCCAGCAGCGAAAGGCAAATTCAGTACTTC. Encoded protein: CASSERQIQYF.

This clonotype was seen many times. The DNA for the CDR3 is TGTGCCAGCAGCAACAAGGACAGGGTTTTGGAGACCCAGTACTTC. It encodes CASSNKDRVLETQYF. The V call is TRBV21-1, the J call TRBJ2-5; the table gives TRBD1 as D, unverified against the DNA. TRBV21-1 constitutes a pseudogene. This CDR3 has 15 amino acids.